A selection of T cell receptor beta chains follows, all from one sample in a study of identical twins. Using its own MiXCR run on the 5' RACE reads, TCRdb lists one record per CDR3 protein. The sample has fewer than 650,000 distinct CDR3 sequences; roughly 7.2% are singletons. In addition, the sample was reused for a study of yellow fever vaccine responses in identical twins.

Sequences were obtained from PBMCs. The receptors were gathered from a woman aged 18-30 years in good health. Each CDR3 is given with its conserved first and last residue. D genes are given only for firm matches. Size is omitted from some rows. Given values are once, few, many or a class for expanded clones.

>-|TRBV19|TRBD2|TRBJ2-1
TGTGCCAGTAGTACTAGACCGGGACTAGTTTCTGAGCAGTTCTTC
CASSTRPGLVSEQFF
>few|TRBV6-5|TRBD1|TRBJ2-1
TGTGCCAGCATTTCCGGACAGGGGCGCAATGAGCAGTTCTTC
CASISGQGRNEQFF
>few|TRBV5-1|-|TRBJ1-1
TGCGCCAGCAGCTTGGTGGCTCAGGGGAACACTGAAGCTTTCTTT
CASSLVAQGNTEAFF
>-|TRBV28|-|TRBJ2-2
TGTGCCAGCAGTTTATCCAGGTTCGGAACCGGGGAGCTGTTTTTT
CASSLSRFGTGELFF
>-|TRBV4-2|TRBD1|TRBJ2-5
TGTGCCAGCAGCCAAGATCCCAGGGGGGAGACCCAGTACTTC
CASSQDPRGETQYF
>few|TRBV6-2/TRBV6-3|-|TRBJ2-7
TGTGCCAGCAGCCCGGGACACCTTTACGAGCAGTACTTC
CASSPGHLYEQYF
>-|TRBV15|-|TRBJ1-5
TGTGCCACCAGCAGAGATTCGGTCAGGGAGGAGGGCAATCAGCCCCAGCATTTT
CATSRDSVREEGNQPQHF
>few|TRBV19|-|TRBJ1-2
TGTGCCAGTAAAACCGCAGGAATCTATGGCTACACCTTC
CASKTAGIYGYTF
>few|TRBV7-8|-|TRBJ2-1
TGTGCCAGCAGCCCCGAAAGAGGGATTTATGAGCAGTTCTTC
CASSPERGIYEQFF
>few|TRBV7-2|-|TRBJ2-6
TGTGCCAGCAGCCTGGAGTACTCTGGGGCCAACGTCCTGACTTTC
CASSLEYSGANVLTF
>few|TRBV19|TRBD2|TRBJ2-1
TGTGCCAGCGGGGGGTTCTCCTACAATGAGCAGTTCTTC
CASGGFSYNEQFF
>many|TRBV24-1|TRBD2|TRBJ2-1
TGTGCCACCAGTGATTCCCTGGCGGGGGGGCAATTCTTC
CATSDSLAGGQFF
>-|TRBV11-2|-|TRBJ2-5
TGTGCCAGCAGCTCACTGACAGGCCTGCAACAAGAGACCCAGTACTTC
CASSSLTGLQQETQYF
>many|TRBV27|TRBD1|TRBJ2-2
TGTGCCAGCAGTCAGGACAGGGCGGTCGGGGAGCTGTTTTTT
CASSQDRAVGELFF
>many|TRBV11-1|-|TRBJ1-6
TGTGCCAGCAGTCTTCATAATTCACCCCTCCACTTT
CASSLHNSPLHF
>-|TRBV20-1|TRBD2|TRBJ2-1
TGCAGTGCTAGAGGGCTAGCGGGAGTATATGAGCAGTTCTTC
CSARGLAGVYEQFF
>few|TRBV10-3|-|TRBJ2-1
TGTGCCATCAGTGAGCGGGGGTCGAGCTCCTACAATGAGCAGTTCTTC
CAISERGSSSYNEQFF
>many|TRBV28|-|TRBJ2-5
TGTGCCAGCAGTGAGGGGTCCCAAGAGACCCAGTACTTC
CASSEGSQETQYF
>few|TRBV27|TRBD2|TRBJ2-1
TGTGCCAGCAGTTTACGGACTAGCGGGAGGAATGAGCAGTTCTTC
CASSLRTSGRNEQFF
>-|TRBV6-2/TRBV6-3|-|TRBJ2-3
TGTGCCAGCACCGACAGGTTCGGGGTCAAGGGGACGCAGTATTTT
CASTDRFGVKGTQYF
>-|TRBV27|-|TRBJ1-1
TGTGCCAGCAGTTTATCGGGACCGCACACTGAAGCTTTCTTT
CASSLSGPHTEAFF
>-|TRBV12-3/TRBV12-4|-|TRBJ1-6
TGTGCCAGCAGTTTCGTCGCAGGGATGGGATCACCCCTCCACTTT
CASSFVAGMGSPLHF
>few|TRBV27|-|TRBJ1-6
TGTGCCAGCTACGTGAGCTATAATTCACCCCTCCACTTT
CASYVSYNSPLHF
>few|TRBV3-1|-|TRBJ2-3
TGTGCCAGCAGTCGTTCAGCGGGTACGGGGAATACGCAGTATTTT
CASSRSAGTGNTQYF
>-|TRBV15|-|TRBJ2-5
TGTGCCACCAGCAGAGGGGACAAGGAGACCCAGTACTTC
CATSRGDKETQYF
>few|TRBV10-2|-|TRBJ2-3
TGCGCCAGCAGTCCCTCCCTCGCCGGGGATACGCAGTATTTT
CASSPSLAGDTQYF
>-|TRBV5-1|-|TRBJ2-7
TGCGCCAGCAAGAACCGGGACACCAGCTCCTACGAGCAGTACTTC
CASKNRDTSSYEQYF
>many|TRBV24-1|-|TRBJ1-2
TGTGCCACCAGTGACCTTCGACAGGACTATGGCTACACCTTC
CATSDLRQDYGYTF
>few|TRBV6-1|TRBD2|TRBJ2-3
TGTGCCAGCAGTGAAGCGCGGGGGGACACAGATACGCAGTATTTT
CASSEARGDTDTQYF
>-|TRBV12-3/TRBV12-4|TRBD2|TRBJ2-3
TGTGCCAGCAGTTTAGACGGGAGGGCCGTCGATACGCAGTATTTT
CASSLDGRAVDTQYF
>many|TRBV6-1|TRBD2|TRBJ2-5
TGTGCCAGCAGCCGAGGGACTAGCGGCCAAGAGACCCAGTACTTC
CASSRGTSGQETQYF
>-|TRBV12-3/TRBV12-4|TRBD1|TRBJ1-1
TGTGCCAGCAGTCTAACAGGGGGAGTCACTGAAGCTTTCTTT
CASSLTGGVTEAFF